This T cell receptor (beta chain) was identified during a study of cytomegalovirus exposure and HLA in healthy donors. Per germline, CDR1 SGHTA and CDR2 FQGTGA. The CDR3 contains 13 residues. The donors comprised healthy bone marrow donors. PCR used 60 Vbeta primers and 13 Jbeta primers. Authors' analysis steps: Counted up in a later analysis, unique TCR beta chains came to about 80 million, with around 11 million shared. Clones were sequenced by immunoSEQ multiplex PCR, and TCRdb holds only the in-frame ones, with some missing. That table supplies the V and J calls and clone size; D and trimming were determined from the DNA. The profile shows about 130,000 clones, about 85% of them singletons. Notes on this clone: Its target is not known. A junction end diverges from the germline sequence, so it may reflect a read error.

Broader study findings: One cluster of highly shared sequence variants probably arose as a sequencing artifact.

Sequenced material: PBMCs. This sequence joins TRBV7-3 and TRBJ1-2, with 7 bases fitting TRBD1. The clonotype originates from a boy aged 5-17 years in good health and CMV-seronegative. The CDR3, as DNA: TGTGCCAGCAGCCCACAGGGGTCGGAAGGCTACCCCTTC. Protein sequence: CASSPQGSEGYPF. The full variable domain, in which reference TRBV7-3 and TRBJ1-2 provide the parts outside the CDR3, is GAGVSQTPSNKVTEKGKYVELRCDPISGHTALYWYRQSLGQGPEFLIYFQGTGAADDSGLPNDRFFAVRPEGSVSTLKIQRTERGDSAVYLCASSPQGSEGYPFGSGTRLTVV.